The source of this T cell receptor beta chain is a study of beta chain features in type 1 diabetes. Every bit of the isolated RNA underwent reverse transcription, so sequencing read expressed TCRB transcripts. Produced via immunoSEQ multiplex PCR; TCRdb's table is partial and in-frame only. This sample has about 700,000 clones, with roughly 13% found just once. CDR1 is SQVTM and CDR2 is ANQGSEA in the germline V gene. The CDR3 sequence is 14 residues long. The V segment lost 1 base and the J segment 4 bases; nucleotides outside the gene matches: 6. Turning to this clone: Its target is not known.

Findings and limits, study-wide: Type 1 diabetes patients showed a moderate but significant shortening of TCRB CDR3s in all four CD4+ subsets.

The rearrangement joins TRBV29-1 to TRBJ1-1; TRBD1 agrees at 7 bases. The sequenced sample was naive CD4+ T cells from blood. The origin of this receptor is a young man with type 1 diabetes. The CDR3 region is CSVEGEGGTTEAFF. The CDR3 DNA sequence: TGCAGCGTTGAAGGAGAAGGGGGCACCACTGAAGCTTTCTTT. Using reference TRBV29-1 and TRBJ1-1 for the parts outside the CDR3, the full variable domain is SAVISQKPSRDICQRGTSLTIQCQVDSQVTMMFWYRQQPGQSLTLIATANQGSEATYESGFVIDKFPISRPNLTFSTLTVSNMSPEDSSIYLCSVEGEGGTTEAFFGQGTRLTVV.